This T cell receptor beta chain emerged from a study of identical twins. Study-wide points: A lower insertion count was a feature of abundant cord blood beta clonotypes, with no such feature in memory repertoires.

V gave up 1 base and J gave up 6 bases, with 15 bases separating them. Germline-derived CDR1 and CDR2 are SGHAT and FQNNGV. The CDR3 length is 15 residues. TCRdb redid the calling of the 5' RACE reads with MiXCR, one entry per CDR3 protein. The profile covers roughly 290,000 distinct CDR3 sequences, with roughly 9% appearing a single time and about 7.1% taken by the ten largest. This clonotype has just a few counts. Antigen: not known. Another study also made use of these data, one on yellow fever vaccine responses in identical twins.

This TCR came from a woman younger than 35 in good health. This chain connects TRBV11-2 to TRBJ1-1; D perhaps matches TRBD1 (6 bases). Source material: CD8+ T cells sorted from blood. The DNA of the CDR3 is TGTGCCAGCAGCTTAGGCGGGGCAGGGGATCCTGAAGCTTTCTTT. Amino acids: CASSLGGAGDPEAFF.